This T cell receptor (beta chain) is drawn from a study of spatial heterogeneity in lung cancer. Study overall: Compared with alpha-chain sequences, beta-chain sequences were consistently detected in greater numbers. Unique TCR and UMI combinations averaged more than ten appearances each in raw reads.

TCRdb re-analysed the 5' RACE reads in MiXCR, keeping a single row per CDR3 protein. Seen here are about 43,000 distinct CDR3 sequences, 22% observed once, and the top ten hold 7% to 7.5%. This sample's time point: blood at routine non-recurrence follow-up after resection. Sequencing covered unsorted whole RNA taken from tumor, nontumor lung or frozen PBMC. This clonotype was detected a few times. Specimen: PBMCs, collected at follow-up. This TCR was sampled from a female donor with early-stage non-small cell lung cancer.

The CDR3 here is CSELPTDTQYF. The CDR3 DNA reads TGCAGTGAATTACCCACAGATACGCAGTATTTT. This rearrangement joins TRBV20-1 to TRBJ2-3; no clear D gene. Trimming stripped 7 bases from V and 2 bases from J, with 7 bases between. CDR3 length equals 11 residues. Germline V gene lookup returns CDR1 DFQATT and CDR2 SNEGSKA (reference sequence).